The rows below give T cell receptor beta chains drawn from one sample of a study of T cells after yellow fever vaccination. TCRdb ran MiXCR on the 5' RACE reads and lists one entry per CDR3 protein. The table records some 340,000 distinct CDR3 sequences, around 11% of them present only once. This specimen was CD4+ T cells sorted from PBMCs, taken 45 days after the yellow fever booster vaccination. These receptor sequences come from a man between 18 and 29 years old who received the YFV17D yellow fever vaccine. Both conserved end residues are trimmed from each CDR3. The D gene is left open where the match is weak. Only some rows state a clone size, as once, few, many or a class for expanded clones.

V | D | size | CDR3
TRBV15 | TRBD1 | few | ATSRTGFSYNEQF
TRBV2 | TRBD1 | NA | ASSLTGGAYGYT
TRBV5-1 | NA | few | ASILWDKGYNSPLH
TRBV20-1 | NA | NA | SAKGSYGYT
TRBV5-1 | TRBD1 | few | ASTLDRVQETQY
TRBV6-2/TRBV6-3 | NA | many | ASSSDFRSTDTQY
TRBV7-2 | NA | few | ASSDRLQSSPLH
TRBV18 | NA | NA | ASSPPQGTEAF
TRBV4-1 | NA | NA | ASSHPRGDGYT
TRBV12-3/TRBV12-4 | NA | few | ASSLALALTDTQY
TRBV7-3 | NA | NA | ASSLTSGLSSGNTIY
TRBV7-8 | TRBD2 | few | ASSRGRVGTDTQY
TRBV25-1 | TRBD2 | few | ASSEFTGGTKNIQY
TRBV4-2 | TRBD1 | NA | ASSPGRQGTYEQY
TRBV25-1 | NA | NA | ASSLSPREKLF
TRBV20-1 | TRBD2 | NA | SAGTSGTTRGEQY
TRBV5-1 | NA | few | ASSLASGLGDGYT
TRBV5-8 | NA | NA | ASSHPGGTDTQY
TRBV7-2 | TRBD1 | few | ASSSRDRRTDTQY
TRBV5-1 | NA | NA | ASQGQNQETQY
TRBV5-5 | NA | many | ASSLGSSSYEQY
TRBV4-3 | NA | many | ASSLGPGPDNSPLH